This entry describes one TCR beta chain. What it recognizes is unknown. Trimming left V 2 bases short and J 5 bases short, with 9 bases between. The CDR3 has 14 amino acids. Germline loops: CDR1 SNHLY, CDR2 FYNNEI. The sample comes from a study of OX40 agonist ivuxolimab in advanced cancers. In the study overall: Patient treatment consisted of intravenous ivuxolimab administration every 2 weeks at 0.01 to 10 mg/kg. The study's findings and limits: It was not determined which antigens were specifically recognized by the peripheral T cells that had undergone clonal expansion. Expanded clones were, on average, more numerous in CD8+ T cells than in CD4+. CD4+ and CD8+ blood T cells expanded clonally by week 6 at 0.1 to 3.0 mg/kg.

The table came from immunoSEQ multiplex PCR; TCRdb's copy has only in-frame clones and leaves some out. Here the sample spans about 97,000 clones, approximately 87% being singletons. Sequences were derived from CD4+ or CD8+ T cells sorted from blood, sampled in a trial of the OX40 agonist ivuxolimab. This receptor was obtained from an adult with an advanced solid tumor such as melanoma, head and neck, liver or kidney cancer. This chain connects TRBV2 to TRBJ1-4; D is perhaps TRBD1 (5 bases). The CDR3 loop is CASSESSGNEKLFF. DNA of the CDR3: TGTGCCAGCAGTGAATCATCAGGGAATGAAAAACTGTTTTTT.